These T cell receptor beta chains were read from a single sample in a study of blood T cell repertoires in COVID-19. Generated by immunoSEQ multiplex PCR, the TCRdb table keeps only in-frame clones and is missing some. The repertoire holds hundreds of thousands of clones, 65% to 90% seen once, with around 7.2% in the top ten. Sequenced sample: peripheral blood. The receptors stem from a woman in her forties or fifties with acute or convalescent COVID-19. CDR3s include the opening cysteine and the closing phenylalanine or tryptophan. D genes are given only for firm matches. The size field is filled for only some rows; it gives once, few, many or a size class.

>TRBD1|TRBJ1-2|TRBV29-1|few
TGCAGCGTTGAACGCTCACAGGGGCAAGGCTACACCTTC
CSVERSQGQGYTF
>NA|TRBJ1-6|TRBV20-1|NA
TGCAGTGCTAGTAAACAGGGTCGTTCACCCCTCCACTTT
CSASKQGRSPLHF
>TRBD1|TRBJ1-1|TRBV19|NA
TGTGCCAGTAGTATAGACACAGGGGTTTTGGGCACTGAAGCTTTCTTT
CASSIDTGVLGTEAFF
>NA|TRBJ2-4|TRBV19|NA
TGTGCCAGTAGTACCCAAAGGGCCGGGGGTCAGTACTTC
CASSTQRAGGQYF
>NA|TRBJ1-1|TRBV3-1/TRBV3-2|once
TGTGCCAGCAGCCAGGCGGGGGATATGAACACTGAAGCTTTCTTT
CASSQAGDMNTEAFF
>NA|TRBJ1-1|TRBV25-1|NA
TGTGCCAGCAGTGAAACAGGCCCGGGCACTGAAGCTTTCTTT
CASSETGPGTEAFF
>TRBD1|TRBJ2-2|TRBV27|NA
TGTGCCAGCAGTTCGAGCGACAGGGTTGGGACCGGGGAGCTGTTTTTT
CASSSSDRVGTGELFF
>NA|TRBJ2-1|TRBV2|once
TGTGCCAGCAGGGAAGCTAGTTCCCCCTGGGGCGAGCAGTTCTTC
CASREASSPWGEQFF
>NA|TRBJ1-2|TRBV27|few
TGTGCCAGCAGTTTATACCCCTATGAGGGCTACACCTTC
CASSLYPYEGYTF
>TRBD2|TRBJ2-7|TRBV7-2|NA
TGTGCCAGCAGCTTAGCTCTTCCAGCGGGAGACTACGAGCAGTACTTC
CASSLALPAGDYEQYF
>TRBD1|TRBJ2-6|TRBV28|NA
TGTGCCAGCAGTTTATGGGGACAGGGGAAGGTCGGTGGGGCCAACGTCCTGACTTTC
CASSLWGQGKVGGANVLTF
>TRBD1|TRBJ1-5|TRBV7-6|NA
TGTGCCAGCAGCTTAGGAAGGGGACAGATCAATCAGCCCCAGCATTTT
CASSLGRGQINQPQHF
>NA|TRBJ2-1|TRBV11-3|NA
TGTGCCAGCAGCTTAGTTCGGACAGATGAGCAGTTCTTC
CASSLVRTDEQFF
>NA|TRBJ2-2|TRBV4-3|NA
TGCGCCAGCAGCCAAGATAACAGTCTGAACACCGGGGAGCTGTTTTTT
CASSQDNSLNTGELFF
>NA|TRBJ1-4|TRBV5-1|NA
TGCGCCAGCTCCCGCTCAGGGATTACTAATGAAAAACTGTTTTTT
CASSRSGITNEKLFF
>TRBD1|TRBJ2-5|TRBV5-4|NA
TGTGCCAGCAGCCCGGGACAGGGACCCAAGACCCAGTACTTC
CASSPGQGPKTQYF
>TRBD2|TRBJ2-3|TRBV2|few
TGTGCCAGCAGGGCGGGAGCCCCCCGGGATACGCAGTATTTT
CASRAGAPRDTQYF
>TRBD1|TRBJ1-5|TRBV27|NA
TGTGCCAGCAGTGAATGGACAGGGGGTCCGTATCAGCCCCAGCATTTT
CASSEWTGGPYQPQHF
>TRBD1|TRBJ2-1|TRBV6-2/TRBV6-3|NA
TGTGCCAGCAGTCTCAAACGGGACAGGGGGCCCAATGAGCAGTTCTTC
CASSLKRDRGPNEQFF
>TRBD1|TRBJ1-2|TRBV28|NA
TGTGCCAGCAGTGGGGACAGGATGGGCTATGGCTACACCTTC
CASSGDRMGYGYTF
>NA|TRBJ2-1|TRBV2|NA
TGTGCCAGCAGTGAAGGGGGAGGCGAGCAGTTCTTC
CASSEGGGEQFF
>TRBD2|TRBJ2-3|TRBV7-3|NA
TGTGCCAGCAGCTTGGGGATGAGCGGGGGTAGCACAGATACGCAGTATTTT
CASSLGMSGGSTDTQYF
>NA|TRBJ1-6|TRBV2|NA
TGTGCCAGCAGTGGAGGCTCCTATAATTCACCCCTCCACTTT
CASSGGSYNSPLHF
>NA|TRBJ1-5|TRBV4-1|NA
TGCGCCAGCAGTAGAAGTTTGGGGGGGGGTCAGCCCCAGCATTTT
CASSRSLGGGQPQHF
>TRBD1|TRBJ1-3|TRBV27|few
TGTGCCAGCAGTTTAGGCAGGGGGTTTGGAAACACCATATATTTT
CASSLGRGFGNTIYF
>TRBD2|TRBJ2-4|TRBV14|few
TGTGCCAGCAGCCGGAGCGGGGGGCTGGCCAAAAACATTCAGTACTTC
CASSRSGGLAKNIQYF
>NA|TRBJ1-5|TRBV2|NA
TGTGCCAGCAGCATCGGGCAGCCCCAGCATTTT
CASSIGQPQHF
>TRBD1|TRBJ1-2|TRBV30|NA
TGTGCCTGGAGCGACAGGGAGGACTATGGCTACACCTTC
CAWSDREDYGYTF
>TRBD1|TRBJ2-5|TRBV19|NA
TGTGCCAGTAGTATGATGACAGGGAGCAAGACCCAGTACTTC
CASSMMTGSKTQYF
>NA|TRBJ1-6|TRBV27|many
TGTGCCAGCACTAGCGCCGGTAATTCACCCCTCCACTTT
CASTSAGNSPLHF
>NA|TRBJ2-4|TRBV5-1|once
TGCGCCAGCAGCTCGGGGGACAGCAGGGGGAACATTCAGTACTTC
CASSSGDSRGNIQYF
>NA|TRBJ2-5|TRBV5-1|NA
TGCGCCAGCAGCTTGGACAAACCCTTCGGGGAGACCCAGTACTTC
CASSLDKPFGETQYF
>TRBD1|TRBJ1-4|TRBV5-1|NA
TGCGCCAGCAGCTTGGAAGGGGGCACTGAAAAACTGTTTTTT
CASSLEGGTEKLFF
>NA|TRBJ1-1|TRBV28|NA
TGTGCAAGCCGGATACGGAGCTCGCTTACTGAAGCTTTCTTT
CASRIRSSLTEAFF
>NA|TRBJ2-5|TRBV11-2|few
TGTGCCAGCAGCCGCCAGGGAGGACACACCGAAGAGACCCAGTACTTC
CASSRQGGHTEETQYF
>NA|TRBJ1-5|TRBV4-3|NA
TGCGCCAGCAGCCAAGGCAGGGTGGGCAATCAGCCCCAGCATTTT
CASSQGRVGNQPQHF
>TRBD1|TRBJ1-1|TRBV5-1|NA
TGCGCCAGCAGCCCTGACAGGGGCACTGAAGCTTTCTTT
CASSPDRGTEAFF
>NA|TRBJ2-7|TRBV19|NA
TGTGCCAGTAGTTCAGGGCTCCCCTACGGGCAGTACTTC
CASSSGLPYGQYF
>NA|TRBJ2-1|TRBV27|NA
TGTGCCAGCCGCCCCGAAGGGGAAGCTTACAATGAGCAGTTCTTC
CASRPEGEAYNEQFF
>NA|TRBJ1-1|TRBV27|NA
TGTGCCAGCAGTCCCCACAGCATGAACACTGAAGCTTTCTTT
CASSPHSMNTEAFF
>NA|TRBJ2-3|TRBV27|NA
TGTGCCAGCACCTCTAGCACAGATACGCAGTATTTT
CASTSSTDTQYF
>NA|TRBJ1-5|TRBV19|NA
TGTGCCAGTAGTAGGGCGGGGATGGAGCCCCAGCATTTT
CASSRAGMEPQHF
>TRBD1|TRBJ2-7|TRBV5-1|NA
TGCGCCAGCAGCTCCTCCCCGGGACAGTCGTCCTACGAGCAGTACTTC
CASSSSPGQSSYEQYF
>NA|TRBJ2-1|TRBV6-2/TRBV6-3|once
TGTGCCAGCAGTTACGACAGGTCAGGGCGGGAGTTCTTC
CASSYDRSGREFF
>NA|TRBJ1-3|TRBV5-4|NA
TGTGCCAGCAGCTTGATAAGCACCTCTGGAAACACCATATATTTT
CASSLISTSGNTIYF
>TRBD1|TRBJ1-2|TRBV9|once
TGTGCCAGCAGCGTATCGGACAGGGGATATGGCTACACCTTC
CASSVSDRGYGYTF
>NA|TRBJ1-5|TRBV27|NA
TGTGCCAGCAGTCCAGGGGTTAATCAGCCCCAGCATTTT
CASSPGVNQPQHF
>NA|TRBJ2-7|TRBV18|NA
TGTGCCAGCTCACCCAGGGTTTTAACCCGTTACGAGCAGTACTTC
CASSPRVLTRYEQYF
>TRBD2|TRBJ2-3|TRBV7-6|NA
TGTGCCAGCAGCTTATCCGCTAGCGGGAGGACAGATACGCAGTATTTT
CASSLSASGRTDTQYF
>TRBD2|TRBJ2-3|TRBV5-1|NA
TGCGCCAGCCTTAAACCGGGAGGGCCAAGAGATACGCAGTATTTT
CASLKPGGPRDTQYF
>NA|TRBJ1-2|TRBV5-4|NA
TGTGCCAGCAGCCGAGAGACAGGCCCTGGCTACACCTTC
CASSRETGPGYTF
>TRBD1|TRBJ2-7|TRBV15|once
TGTGCCACCAGCAGTGACAGGACAGGGGGACCCTACGAGCAGTACTTC
CATSSDRTGGPYEQYF
>TRBD1|TRBJ1-4|TRBV28|NA
TGTGCCAGCAGTCCCCCGGGACAGGGACGTGAAAAACTGTTTTTT
CASSPPGQGREKLFF
>NA|TRBJ2-7|TRBV27|NA
TGTGCCAGCAGTTTAGTATCCTATTCCTACGAGCAGTACTTC
CASSLVSYSYEQYF
>NA|TRBJ1-1|TRBV4-3|NA
TGCGCCAGCAGCCAAGTTGGCAGGGGAGTCACTGAAGCTTTCTTT
CASSQVGRGVTEAFF